Listed here are 32 T cell receptor beta chains from one sample, sequenced in a study of T-cell memory formation after mild COVID-19. One entry per CDR3 protein, called by TCRdb with MiXCR from the 5' RACE reads. The repertoire holds about 60,000 distinct CDR3 sequences, with 10% to 15% as singletons. Sequencing input: PBMCs or a T cell subset sorted from them (not recorded which). The receptor source for this set is a man between 18 and 35 years old who had mild COVID-19 (a few samples of this study predate the infection). Cell type and time point are not known.

The chain links TRBV10-3 to TRBJ1-2; D possibly corresponds to TRBD1 (5 bases). Trimming left V 0 bases short and J 2 bases short, with 13 bases between. Germline V CDR1 and CDR2: ENHRY, SYGVKD. CDR3 length: 16 amino acids. The CDR3 region has the DNA TGTGCCATCAGTGAGTCACCAGGGTGGGGGAACTATGGCTACACCTTC. It yields the protein CAISESPGWGNYGYTF.

This clonotype was recorded at least ten times. The rearrangement uses TRBV7-8 and TRBJ2-2; D is unresolved. This CDR3 spans 13 amino acids. Trimming removed 6 bases at V and 0 bases at J, with 5 bases between. The V gene's germline CDR1 is SGHVS and CDR2 FQNEAQ. CDR3: CASRNTNTGELFF. CDR3 DNA: TGTGCCAGCAGGAACACGAACACCGGGGAGCTGTTTTTT.

This clonotype was observed a few times. The rearrangement uses TRBV5-6 and TRBJ2-5; D possibly corresponds to TRBD2 (5 bases). The V gene's germline CDR1 is SGHDT and CDR2 YYEEEE. V was trimmed by 4 bases and J by 5 bases, leaving 12 bases between them. CDR3 length equals 13 residues. This chain's CDR3 is CASSGKRRETQYF. The CDR3 DNA is TGTGCCAGCAGCGGTAAAAGGAGGGAGACCCAGTACTTC. Full variable domain (outside the CDR3, taken from reference TRBV5-6 and TRBJ2-5): DAGVTQSPTHLIKTRGQQVTLRCSPKSGHDTVSWYQQALGQGPQFIFQYYEEEERQRGNFPDRFSGHQFPNYSSELNVNALLLGDSALYLCASSGKRRETQYFGPGTRLLVL.

This sequence joins TRBV24-1 and TRBJ2-3; no clear D. There are 13 residues in the CDR3. The V and J ends lost 2 bases and 11 bases respectively, with 13 bases between them. Germline values: CDR1 KGHDR, CDR2 SFDVKD. The CDR3 loop reads CATSDSWSSLQYF. The CDR3 bases are TGTGCCACCAGTGATTCATGGTCGTCCCTGCAGTATTTT.

As for this clonotype: This may come from a read error, since a much larger clone is one base off. The rearrangement joins TRBV12-3 or TRBV12-4 to TRBJ2-2; 10 bases align to TRBD2. The CDR3 has 15 residues. With V trimmed by 5 bases and J by 3 bases, 3 bases remained unmatched. DNA of the CDR3: TGTGCCAGCAGTGCACTAGCGGGGTACACCGGGGAGCTGTTTTTT. Its translation: CASSALAGYTGELFF.

This clonotype was found many times. The V gene is TRBV5-1, the J gene TRBJ2-7, with 13 positions matching TRBD2. Germline values: CDR1 SGHRS, CDR2 YFSETQ. The V segment lost 2 bases and the J segment 7 bases; nucleotides outside the gene matches: 12. This CDR3 has 17 amino acids. CDR3 nucleotide sequence: TGCGCCAGCAGCTTCGAGACTAGCGGGGGGCCTCGTCGGGAGCAGTACTTC. Its protein product is CASSFETSGGPRREQYF.

V gene TRBV29-1 combines with J gene TRBJ2-1; TRBD2 agrees at 10 bases. Germline lookup yields CDR1 SQVTM and CDR2 ANQGSEA. The CDR3 consists of 11 residues. With V trimmed by 4 bases and J by 11 bases, 2 bases remained unmatched. The CDR3 DNA follows: TGCAGCGTTGCTAGCGGGGGCCAGCAGTTCTTC. Protein product: CSVASGGQQFF.

This clonotype turned up a few times. The chain recombines TRBV7-6 with TRBJ1-2; D unclear. This CDR3 has 14 amino acids. V was pared by 5 bases and J by 4 bases, with 14 bases between. Looked up from germline, CDR1 is SGHVS and CDR2 is FNYEAQ. CDR3 sequence: CASSVDGSLYGYTF. Here the CDR3 DNA reads TGTGCCAGCAGCGTGGACGGGAGCCTCTATGGCTACACCTTC.

The chain carries TRBV5-4 and TRBJ1-6; 7 bases are a match to TRBD1. Trimming cost V 8 bases and J 12 bases; bases outside gene matches: 14. This CDR3 has 14 residues. Germline V gene lookup returns CDR1 SGHNT and CDR2 YYREEE (reference sequence). The CDR3, as DNA: TGTGCCAGGGGACAGTGGGGCTCTCTGGTACCCCTCCACTTT. Amino acids: CARGQWGSLVPLHF.

V and J are TRBV4-3 and TRBJ2-3; no firm D call. This CDR3 contains 14 residues. Trimming removed 0 bases at V and 7 bases at J, with 11 bases between. CDR1 and CDR2 from the germline V gene are LGHNA and YSLEER. The CDR3 DNA sequence: TGCGCCAGCAGCCAAGAGACCAGTCGGAATACGCAGTATTTT. Residues: CASSQETSRNTQYF.

In its sample, this clonotype was seen once. This chain links TRBV6-2 or TRBV6-3 with TRBJ2-7; 9 bases fit TRBD2. Germline V gene lookup returns CDR1 MNHEY and CDR2 SVGEGT. The CDR3 sequence is 15 residues long. Trimming removed 7 bases from V and 1 base from J; junction bases left unmatched: 8. CDR3 in amino acids: CASTSGRGGSYEQYV. The CDR3 nucleotides read TGTGCCAGCACCTCCGGGCGGGGGGGTTCCTACGAGCAGTACGTC.

The gene calls are TRBV6-5 and TRBJ2-2; D gene ambiguous. Trimming left V 4 bases short and J 11 bases short, with 14 bases between. The CDR3 has 13 amino acids. The germline CDR1 and CDR2 sequences are MNHEY and SVGAGI. CDR3 coding DNA: TGTGCCAGCAGTTCTCTTTCCAGTTTCGAGCTGTTTTTT. Its protein product is CASSSLSSFELFF.

The chain carries TRBV6-2 or TRBV6-3 and TRBJ2-5; 7 bases fit TRBD2. There are 14 residues in the CDR3. The ends lost 5 bases at V and 5 bases at J; junction bases unmatched: 8. The germline CDR1 and CDR2 sequences are MNHEY and SVGEGT. The CDR3 coding sequence is TGTGCCAGCAGTCTCGCCGGGCGGGAGGAGACCCAGTACTTC. Translated: CASSLAGREETQYF.

This clonotype was counted at least ten times. V gene TRBV7-2 combines with J gene TRBJ1-1; 8 bases line up with TRBD1. CDR1 and CDR2 (germline): SGHTA, FQGNSA. This CDR3 is built from 13 residues. V lost 4 bases and J lost 7; bases outside the gene matches: 5. In DNA, the CDR3 is TGTGCCAGCAGCTCCGGGACAGGCCTTGAAGCTTTCTTT. Its protein product is CASSSGTGLEAFF.

This clonotype was seen more than once but under ten times. DNA of the CDR3: TGTGCCATCAGTGAGCCTAGTACGCAGGGTCGCCAAGAGACCCAGTACTTC. Amino acids: CAISEPSTQGRQETQYF. The rearrangement uses TRBV10-3 and TRBJ2-5; weak D call: TRBD1 (5 bases). V gave up 2 bases and J gave up 1 base, with 17 bases separating them. The V gene's germline CDR1 is ENHRY and CDR2 SYGVKD. The CDR3 is 17 residues long.

This rearrangement joins TRBV28 to TRBJ2-1; 12 nucleotides agree with TRBD1. This CDR3 is 16 amino acids long. V gave up 6 bases and J gave up 10 bases; unmatched junction bases: 13. Germline-derived CDR1 and CDR2 are MDHEN and SYDVKM. DNA for the CDR3: TGTGCCAGCAGCAGTCCCGGGACAGGGGGCGAGAAGGAGCAGTTCTTC. This encodes CASSSPGTGGEKEQFF.

V usage is TRBV4-3 and J usage is TRBJ1-2; D is uncertain. This CDR3 has 15 residues. Germline CDR1 LGHNA, CDR2 YSLEER. Between the trimmed V and J ends, which lost 4 bases and 4 bases, there was a span of 16 bases. CDR3 in amino acids: CASSPIVLSPYGYTF. The CDR3 DNA reads as TGCGCCAGCAGCCCCATTGTCCTATCTCCCTATGGCTACACCTTC.

This clonotype was seen only a few times. This chain uses TRBV19 with TRBJ2-3; TRBD1 aligns across 7 bases. The V segment lost 5 bases and the J segment 4 bases; nucleotides outside the gene matches: 6. The germline CDR1 and CDR2 sequences are LNHDA and SQIVND (reference sequence). The CDR3 has 14 residues. The CDR3 nucleotides are TGTGCCAGTAGTGCCCAGGGGGTTGCAGATACGCAGTATTTT. Residues: CASSAQGVADTQYF.

This clonotype was seen repeatedly, ten times or more. The V and J genes are TRBV7-9 and TRBJ2-7; the D gene is possibly TRBD1 (7 bases). Germline loops: CDR1 SEHNR, CDR2 FQNEAQ (reference sequence). The CDR3 contains 15 residues. V was clipped by 5 bases and J by 5 bases, with 19 bases between them. CDR3 in amino acids: CASSQGGRMGHEQYF. The CDR3 DNA reads as TGTGCCAGCAGCCAGGGGGGCAGGATGGGCCACGAGCAGTACTTC. The complete variable domain, with remaining parts taken from reference TRBV7-9 and TRBJ2-7, reads DTGVSQNPRHKITKRGQNVTFRCDPISEHNRLYWYRQTLGQGPEFLTYFQNEAQLEKSRLLSDRFSAERPKGSFSTLEIQRTEQGDSAMYLCASSQGGRMGHEQYFGPGTRLTVT.

J is TRBJ1-5 and V is TRBV12-3 or TRBV12-4; D remains unclear. This CDR3 contains 16 residues. V lost 7 bases and J lost 0, with 16 bases in between. Here the CDR3 reads CASTTLGSYSNQPQHF. The CDR3 DNA sequence: TGTGCCAGCACCACACTAGGGAGTTATAGCAATCAGCCCCAGCATTTT.

The chain combines TRBV11-2 with TRBJ2-3; 10 bases agree with TRBD2. Per germline, CDR1 SGHAT and CDR2 FQNNGV. The CDR3 extends over 17 amino acids. With 5 bases clipped from V and 6 bases from J, the junction kept 14 bases outside the gene matches. This chain's CDR3 is CASSLRPLAGAHDTQYF. CDR3 in DNA: TGTGCCAGCAGCCTCCGGCCTCTAGCGGGGGCACACGATACGCAGTATTTT.

The chain joins TRBV28 to TRBJ1-5; maybe TRBD1 (5 bases). The CDR3 has 11 amino acids. Per the germline V gene, CDR1 is MDHEN and CDR2 is SYDVKM. V lost 5 bases and J lost 11, with 10 bases in between. In DNA form, the CDR3 reads TGTGCCAGCAGTGCCCAGGGAGCCCAGCATTTT. It is translated as CASSAQGAQHF. The variable domain in full, completed from reference TRBV28 and TRBJ1-5, reads DVKVTQSSRYLVKRTGEKVFLECVQDMDHENMFWYRQDPGLGLRLIYFSYDVKMKEKGDIPEGYSVSREKKERFSLILESASTNQTSMYLCASSAQGAQHFGDGTRLSIL.

This clonotype was seen ten or more times. This chain joins TRBV6-2 or TRBV6-3 and TRBJ2-3, with a possible D match to TRBD1 (6 bases). Germline assignment: CDR1 MNHEY and CDR2 SVGEGT. V lost 2 bases to trimming and J lost 9 bases, with 18 bases between them. The CDR3 length is 15 residues. The CDR3 DNA reads TGTGCCAGCAGTTACGAAGGGGGAACCCCAGGGACGCAGTATTTT. Its protein product is CASSYEGGTPGTQYF.

J is TRBJ2-1 and V is TRBV7-2, with 15 positions matching TRBD2. With 4 bases clipped from V and 8 bases from J, the junction kept 9 bases outside the gene matches. The CDR3 consists of 17 residues. Germline loops: CDR1 SGHTA, CDR2 FQGNSA. CDR3: CASSSNGGLAGGHEQFF. CDR3 nucleotides: TGTGCCAGCAGCTCTAACGGAGGACTAGCGGGGGGGCATGAGCAGTTCTTC. The whole variable domain, remainder taken from reference TRBV7-2 and TRBJ2-1, is GAGVSQSPSNKVTEKGKDVELRCDPISGHTALYWYRQSLGQGLEFLIYFQGNSAPDKSGLPSDRFSAERTGGSVSTLTIQRTQQEDSAVYLCASSSNGGLAGGHEQFFGPGTRLTVL.

This CDR3 reads CASSLGLALDTQYF. For the CDR3, the DNA is TGTGCCAGCAGTTTGGGACTAGCGTTAGATACGCAGTATTTT. V gene TRBV6-2 or TRBV6-3 combines with J gene TRBJ2-3; 10 bases match TRBD2. CDR1 is MNHEY and CDR2 is SVGEGT in the germline V gene. The V gene end was trimmed by 4 bases and the J gene end by 5 bases; junction bases not matched to a gene: 3. This CDR3 comprises 14 residues.

This clonotype was counted ten times or more. The chain couples TRBV4-2 to TRBJ2-7; D not resolved. Trimming stripped 2 bases from V and 7 bases from J, with 18 bases between. This CDR3 region has 15 residues. Germline CDR1 reads LGHNA; CDR2 reads YNFKEQ. CDR3 nucleotide sequence: TGTGCCAGCAGCCAAACTGACACCCCGCTACGGGAGCAGTACTTC. It yields the protein CASSQTDTPLREQYF.

This clonotype was picked up a small number of times. The genes are TRBV7-9 and TRBJ2-5, with 8 bases identical to TRBD2. Germline V gene lookup returns CDR1 SEHNR and CDR2 FQNEAQ (reference sequence). Trimming cost V 1 base and J 4 bases; bases outside gene matches: 5. The CDR3 totals 15 residues. Here the CDR3 reads CASSLVGGAGETQYF. DNA of the CDR3: TGTGCCAGCAGCTTAGTCGGGGGGGCCGGAGAGACCCAGTACTTC.

This clonotype was detected many times. The chain uses TRBV20-1 and TRBJ2-3; TRBD1 might be the D (6 bases). This CDR3 spans 14 amino acids. Germline V gene lookup returns CDR1 DFQATT and CDR2 SNEGSKA (reference sequence). Trimming pared 0 bases from V and 6 bases from J, leaving 13 bases between. CDR3 residues: CSAREDSEIDTQYF. The CDR3 nucleotides are TGCAGTGCTAGAGAGGACAGTGAAATTGATACGCAGTATTTT.

In its sample, this clonotype was seen a few times. This sequence joins TRBV5-1 and TRBJ1-4; D is unresolved. The V gene lost 0 bases and the J gene lost 2 bases, with 8 bases spanning the gap. Germline lookup yields CDR1 SGHRS and CDR2 YFSETQ. The CDR3 consists of 15 residues. The CDR3 bases are TGCGCCAGCAGCTTGGCCGGATCGACTAATGAAAAACTGTTTTTT. Encoded protein: CASSLAGSTNEKLFF. Full variable domain (rest looked up from reference TRBV5-1 and TRBJ1-4): KAGVTQTPRYLIKTRGQQVTLSCSPISGHRSVSWYQQTPGQGLQFLFEYFSETQRNKGNFPGRFSGRQFSNSRSEMNVSTLELGDSALYLCASSLAGSTNEKLFFGSGTQLSVL.

This clonotype was counted at least ten times. The chain carries TRBV7-2 and TRBJ2-1, with TRBD1 identical over 12 bases. V was clipped by 1 base and J by 8 bases; unmatched bases: 9. Per germline, CDR1 SGHTA and CDR2 FQGNSA. There are 17 residues in the CDR3. The CDR3 loop reads CASSLGSRDRGLDEQFF. The CDR3 bases are TGTGCCAGCAGCTTAGGGTCGCGGGACAGGGGGCTGGATGAGCAGTTCTTC.

CDR3 nucleotide sequence: TGCGCCAGCAGCTTGGTCAGGGGTACGTACAATGAGCAGTTCTTC. Translated, it gives CASSLVRGTYNEQFF. The chain is built from TRBV5-1 and TRBJ2-1; D perhaps matches TRBD1 (6 bases). The germline CDR1 and CDR2 sequences are SGHRS and YFSETQ. The CDR3 extends over 15 amino acids. The V gene lost 0 bases and the J gene lost 4 bases, with 11 bases spanning the gap.

This clonotype was seen ten or more times. The chain has TRBV5-6 and TRBJ2-1, with 8 bases identical to TRBD1. The germline V gene has CDR1 SGHDT and CDR2 YYEEEE. The CDR3 spans 14 residues. J gave up 9 bases and V 2 bases, and 7 bases lay outside the gene matches. The CDR3 loop is CASSFDRGTGEQFF. In nucleotides, the CDR3 is TGTGCCAGCAGCTTCGACAGGGGAACGGGTGAGCAGTTCTTC.